The 5 T cell receptor beta chains below were found in one sample sequenced in a study of T cells in women clearing cervical HPV infection. The protocol was immunoSEQ multiplex PCR, while the TCRdb copy is restricted to in-frame clones and leaves out a portion. This sample contains 19,000 or so clones. Input material: blood buffy coat. Receptors originate from a woman aged 18-70 years with a cervical HPV16 infection that either progressed to CIN3+ or cleared (not recorded which).

In the case of this clone: The CDR3 extends 3 residues past the end of the read, so its final part is completed from the germline J gene. At the DNA level, this CDR3 is encoded by other sequences in the same sample as well. The chain joins TRBV18 to TRBJ2-1; D is possibly TRBD1 (5 bases). V was pared by 0 bases and J by 8 bases, with 14 bases between. Per the germline V gene, CDR1 is KGHSH and CDR2 is LQKENI. The CDR3 consists of 15 residues. The covered CDR3 bases are TGTGCCAGCTCACCACCTTTATCGCAGGGCGATGAG. It encodes CASSPPLSQGDE. The entire CDR3 sequence reads CASSPPLSQGDEQFF. Together with reference TRBV18 and TRBJ2-1, the CDR3 gives the full variable domain: NAGVMQNPRHLVRRRGQEARLRCSPMKGHSHVYWYRQLPEEGLKFMVYLQKENIIDESGMPKERFSAEFPKEGPSILRIQQVVRGDSAAYFCASSPPLSQGDEQFFGPGTRLTVL.

For this clone: The CDR3 extends 3 residues past the end of the read, so its final part is completed from the germline J gene. This chain links TRBV12-5 with TRBJ2-1; TRBD1 agrees at 8 bases. CDR3 length equals 14 residues. Germline CDR1 and CDR2: LGHNT and FRNRAP. The ends lost 3 bases at V and 4 bases at J; junction bases unmatched: 2. The CDR3 region is CASGFTGGYNEQFF. CDR3 bases read: TGTGCTAGTGGTTTTACAGGGGGTTACAATGAG.

With respect to this clone: The CDR3 end falls 3 residues outside the read, so it is completed with the germline J gene. The V gene is TRBV2, the J gene TRBJ1-5; D is unresolved. V was shortened by 7 bases and J by 0 bases, with 10 bases between the two germline ends. Germline V CDR1 and CDR2: SNHLY, FYNNEI. CDR3 size: 14 residues. The CDR3 sequence is CASTQAYSNQPQHF. CDR3 bases read: TGTGCCAGCACCCAGGCTTATAGCAATCAGCCC.

Comments on this clone: The read is 3 residues too short to cover the CDR3 end, so that end is filled in from the germline J gene. V is TRBV5-1 and J is TRBJ2-3; 7 nucleotides match TRBD2. The CDR3 covers 15 residues. CDR1 and CDR2 from the germline V gene are SGHRS and YFSETQ. Unmatched junction bases numbered 8, after V lost 4 bases and J lost 3 bases. The DNA read from the CDR3 is TGCGCCAGCAGCACAAGCGGGGTTGCGACAGATACG. It encodes CASSTSGVATDT. The whole CDR3 protein reads CASSTSGVATDTQYF.

A remark on this clone: The read ends 3 residues before the CDR3 terminus; that terminus is restored from the germline J gene. The chain joins TRBV23-1 to TRBJ1-5, with a possible D match to TRBD1 (5 bases). TRBV23-1 qualifies as an ORF whose function is uncertain. V was clipped by 4 bases and J by 4 bases, with 14 bases between them. The CDR3 loop spans 15 amino acids. The sequenced part of the CDR3 DNA is TGCGCCAGCAGTCCTGAGACAGAGAGGAATCAGCCC. This sequence encodes CASSPETERNQP. The whole CDR3 sequence reads CASSPETERNQPQHF.